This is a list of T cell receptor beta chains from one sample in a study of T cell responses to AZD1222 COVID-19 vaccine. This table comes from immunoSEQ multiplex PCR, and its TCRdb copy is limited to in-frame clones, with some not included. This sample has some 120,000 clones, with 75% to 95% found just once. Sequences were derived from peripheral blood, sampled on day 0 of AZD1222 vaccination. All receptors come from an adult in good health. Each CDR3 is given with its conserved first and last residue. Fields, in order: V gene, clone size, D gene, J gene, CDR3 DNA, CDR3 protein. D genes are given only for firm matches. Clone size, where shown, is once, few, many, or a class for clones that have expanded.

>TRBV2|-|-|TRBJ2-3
TGTGCCAGCAGCGCAGGGGTAGATACGCAGTATTTT
CASSAGVDTQYF
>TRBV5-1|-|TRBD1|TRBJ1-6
TGCGCCAGCAGCCGTACTGGGACAGGGGAAGATTCACCCCTCCACTTT
CASSRTGTGEDSPLHF
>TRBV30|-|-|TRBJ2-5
TGTGCCTGGGGGGAGCGCCAAGAGACCCAGTACTTC
CAWGERQETQYF
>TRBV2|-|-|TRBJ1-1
TGTGCCAGCAGTGAAGATCTTACAGTGAACACTGAAGCTTTCTTT
CASSEDLTVNTEAFF
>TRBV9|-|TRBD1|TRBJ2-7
TGTGCCAGCAGCGGTCACCGGGACAGGGGCTACGAGCAGTACTTC
CASSGHRDRGYEQYF
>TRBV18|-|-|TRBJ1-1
TGTGCCAGCTCACCCACGAGGCAGGCGAACACTGAAGCTTTCTTT
CASSPTRQANTEAFF
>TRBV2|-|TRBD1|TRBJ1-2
TGTGCCAGCAGGCCCGACAGGGGGCATGGCTACACCTTC
CASRPDRGHGYTF
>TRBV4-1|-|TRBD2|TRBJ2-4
TGCGCCAGCAGCCAAGGGACCGGGACTAGCGGGGTAGGGGACATTCAGTACTTC
CASSQGTGTSGVGDIQYF
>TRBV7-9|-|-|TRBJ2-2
TGTGCCAGCAGCTTAGCGGGAGGAACCGGGGAGCTGTTTTTT
CASSLAGGTGELFF
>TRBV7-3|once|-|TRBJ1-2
TGTGCCAGCAGCTTAAGCCCCGGAAGGTATGGCTACACCTTC
CASSLSPGRYGYTF
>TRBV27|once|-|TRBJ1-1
TGTGCCAGCAGTTTATCCGGGGGGATAACTGAAGCTTTCTTT
CASSLSGGITEAFF
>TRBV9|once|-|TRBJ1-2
TGTGCCAGCAGCCCCCAAAGGGATCCCTCAGGCTACACCTTC
CASSPQRDPSGYTF
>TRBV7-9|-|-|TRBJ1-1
TGTGCCAGCATCCCTGGGAATTTGAACACTGAAGCTTTCTTT
CASIPGNLNTEAFF
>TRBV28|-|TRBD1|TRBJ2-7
TGTGCCAGCAGTTTCCCTTCCGACAGGGGGCGAACCTACGAGCAGTACTTC
CASSFPSDRGRTYEQYF
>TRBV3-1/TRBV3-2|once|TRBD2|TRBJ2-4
TGTGCCAGCAGCCCCACAGGGACAGCGGGAGGGCCGGTCAAAAACATTCAGTACTTC
CASSPTGTAGGPVKNIQYF
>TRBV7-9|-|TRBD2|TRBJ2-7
TGTGCCAGCAGCCACCTCTCTAGCGGGACGACCTACGAGCAGTACTTC
CASSHLSSGTTYEQYF
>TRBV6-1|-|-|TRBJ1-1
TGTGCCAGCAGTGAGGGAGGCGTCAACACTGAAGCTTTCTTT
CASSEGGVNTEAFF
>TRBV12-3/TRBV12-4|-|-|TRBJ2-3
TGTGCCAGCAGTTTAGGGGGCGCTACGCAGTATTTT
CASSLGGATQYF
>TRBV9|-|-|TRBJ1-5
TGTGCCAGCAGCACCTCAGACAATCAGCCCCAGCATTTT
CASSTSDNQPQHF
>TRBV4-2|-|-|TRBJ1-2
TGTGCCAGCAGCCAAGAAGTGACGGCAGGGGCTGGTGGCTACACCTTC
CASSQEVTAGAGGYTF
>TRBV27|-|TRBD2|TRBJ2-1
TGTGCCAGCAGTCCGGCCCCTCTAGCGGGAGGTTACAATGAGCAGTTCTTC
CASSPAPLAGGYNEQFF
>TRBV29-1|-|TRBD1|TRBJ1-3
TGCAGCGTTGGGACAGGGGGAACTGGAAACACCATATATTTT
CSVGTGGTGNTIYF
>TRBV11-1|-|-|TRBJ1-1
TGTGCCAGCAGCTTACTGGAACGGACAGTCTCTGAAGCTTTCTTT
CASSLLERTVSEAFF
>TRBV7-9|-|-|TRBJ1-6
TGTGCCACTCACAACTCCTATAATTCACCCCTCCACTTT
CATHNSYNSPLHF